This is a list of T cell receptor beta chains from one sample in a study of naive and memory T cell subsets. TCRdb reprocessed the UMI-ligation and nested PCR reads via MiXCR and lists one record per CDR3 protein. The data show some 87,000 distinct CDR3 sequences, with roughly 7.3% seen just once and more than 1.5% held by the top ten. The sample taken for sequencing was central memory CD4+ T cells from blood. These receptors were obtained from a human donor in good health. Both conserved end residues are part of each CDR3. Fields, in order: J gene, D gene, clone size, V gene, CDR3 protein, CDR3 DNA. A D gene is named only where the DNA matches it firmly. Clone size is stated in some rows and not others, as once, few, many or a class when expanded.

J: TRBJ1-1; D: NA; size: many; V: TRBV15; CDR3: CATSRVTGNTEAFF; DNA: TGTGCCACCAGCCGCGTGACAGGGAACACTGAAGCTTTCTTT
J: TRBJ1-2; D: TRBD1; size: NA; V: TRBV19; CDR3: CASATGTGGYGYTF; DNA: TGTGCCAGTGCGACCGGGACAGGGGGCTATGGCTACACCTTC
J: TRBJ1-1; D: NA; size: many; V: TRBV29-1; CDR3: CGGRSHSNTEAFF; DNA: TGCGGGGGCAGATCCCATTCCAACACTGAAGCTTTCTTT
J: TRBJ2-3; D: NA; size: many; V: TRBV25-1; CDR3: CASSESTVAFTDTQYF; DNA: TGTGCCAGCAGTGAAAGCACAGTGGCCTTCACAGATACGCAGTATTTT
J: TRBJ1-4; D: TRBD1; size: few; V: TRBV7-6; CDR3: CASSQTGGRGKLFF; DNA: TGTGCCAGCAGCCAAACAGGGGGCCGGGGAAAACTGTTTTTT
J: TRBJ2-2; D: NA; size: few; V: TRBV25-1; CDR3: CASSGSGPTGELFF; DNA: TGTGCCAGCAGTGGGTCAGGGCCGACCGGGGAGCTGTTTTTT
J: TRBJ2-5; D: NA; size: few; V: TRBV12-3/TRBV12-4; CDR3: CASSLGQNQETQYF; DNA: TGTGCCAGCAGTTTAGGACAGAACCAAGAGACCCAGTACTTC
J: TRBJ2-2; D: TRBD2; size: few; V: TRBV28; CDR3: CASSSQPGLSNTGELFF; DNA: TGTGCCAGCAGTTCACAGCCGGGACTATCGAACACCGGGGAGCTGTTTTTT
J: TRBJ2-7; D: NA; size: many; V: TRBV12-3/TRBV12-4; CDR3: CASSFSGSSYEQYF; DNA: TGTGCCAGCAGTTTTAGCGGAAGCTCCTACGAGCAGTACTTC
J: TRBJ2-7; D: TRBD2; size: many; V: TRBV2; CDR3: CASRGTSGRYEQYF; DNA: TGTGCCAGCAGGGGGACTAGCGGGAGATACGAGCAGTACTTC
J: TRBJ1-5; D: NA; size: many; V: TRBV20-1; CDR3: CSARDLHSNQPQHF; DNA: TGCAGTGCTAGAGATCTTCATAGCAATCAGCCCCAGCATTTT
J: TRBJ2-1; D: NA; size: many; V: TRBV7-8; CDR3: CASSLVGGIYNEQFF; DNA: TGTGCCAGCAGCTTAGTTGGGGGTATCTACAATGAGCAGTTCTTC
J: TRBJ2-4; D: NA; size: NA; V: TRBV19; CDR3: CASSASQGNIQYF; DNA: TGTGCCAGTAGTGCCTCACAGGGAAACATTCAGTACTTC
J: TRBJ2-5; D: TRBD2; size: NA; V: TRBV28; CDR3: CASSFLAGARTQYF; DNA: TGTGCCAGCAGTTTTCTAGCGGGGGCGAGGACCCAGTACTTC
J: TRBJ2-4; D: TRBD2; size: many; V: TRBV7-2; CDR3: CASSSRGGGKNIQYF; DNA: TGTGCCAGCAGCTCCCGGGGGGGTGGCAAAAACATTCAGTACTTC
J: TRBJ1-1; D: NA; size: many; V: TRBV6-1; CDR3: CATPRWGLNTEAFF; DNA: TGTGCCACACCCAGGTGGGGACTGAACACTGAAGCTTTCTTT
J: TRBJ1-1; D: NA; size: many; V: TRBV7-3; CDR3: CASSLRMNTEAFF; DNA: TGTGCCAGCAGCCTAAGGATGAACACTGAAGCTTTCTTT
J: TRBJ2-7; D: NA; size: many; V: TRBV7-2; CDR3: CASSLAPGREQYF; DNA: TGTGCCAGCAGCTTAGCCCCAGGGCGCGAGCAGTACTTC
J: TRBJ2-5; D: NA; size: NA; V: TRBV20-1; CDR3: CSARDRLAGRTLGTQYF; DNA: TGCAGTGCTAGAGACCGACTCGCGGGGCGGACATTGGGCACCCAGTACTTC
J: TRBJ2-7; D: NA; size: many; V: TRBV7-6; CDR3: CASSLGTNYEQYF; DNA: TGTGCCAGCAGCTTAGGGACTAACTACGAGCAGTACTTC
J: TRBJ2-3; D: NA; size: few; V: TRBV3-1; CDR3: CASSRHLSRGKADTQYF; DNA: TGTGCCAGCAGCCGCCACCTCTCGAGGGGAAAAGCAGATACGCAGTATTTT
J: TRBJ1-3; D: NA; size: many; V: TRBV28; CDR3: CASSLGQFSGNTIYF; DNA: TGTGCCAGCAGTTTGGGCCAGTTCTCTGGAAACACCATATATTTT
J: TRBJ1-2; D: NA; size: many; V: TRBV4-2; CDR3: CASSQMDSSYGYTF; DNA: TGTGCCAGCAGCCAGATGGACAGCTCCTATGGCTACACCTTC
J: TRBJ2-7; D: NA; size: many; V: TRBV6-2/TRBV6-3; CDR3: CASRPTPNGGPGEQYF; DNA: TGTGCCAGCAGGCCGACCCCCAACGGGGGGCCGGGGGAGCAGTACTTC
J: TRBJ1-1; D: NA; size: NA; V: TRBV28; CDR3: CALSTAGVSMNTEAFF; DNA: TGTGCCCTCAGTACGGCAGGGGTTAGCATGAACACTGAAGCTTTCTTT
J: TRBJ2-7; D: NA; size: many; V: TRBV20-1; CDR3: CSARGGYSYEQYF; DNA: TGCAGTGCTAGAGGGGGGTACTCCTACGAGCAGTACTTC
J: TRBJ2-5; D: TRBD2; size: NA; V: TRBV29-1; CDR3: CSVVGSGGGETQYF; DNA: TGCAGCGTTGTCGGAAGCGGGGGAGGAGAGACCCAGTACTTC
J: TRBJ1-2; D: NA; size: few; V: TRBV6-6; CDR3: CASSYLGFGGRGYYGYTF; DNA: TGTGCCAGCAGTTACTTAGGTTTCGGAGGAAGGGGATACTATGGCTACACCTTC
J: TRBJ2-5; D: NA; size: NA; V: TRBV28; CDR3: CASSSVQEGQETQYF; DNA: TGTGCCAGCAGTTCCGTGCAGGAGGGCCAAGAGACCCAGTACTTC
J: TRBJ2-5; D: NA; size: few; V: TRBV29-1; CDR3: CSAAVTTGETQYF; DNA: TGCAGCGCCGCGGTTACAACGGGGGAGACCCAGTACTTC
J: TRBJ2-1; D: TRBD2; size: many; V: TRBV19; CDR3: CASSSRRTSGARNEQFF; DNA: TGTGCCAGTAGTTCCAGAAGGACTAGCGGGGCCAGGAATGAGCAGTTCTTC
J: TRBJ2-6; D: NA; size: many; V: TRBV20-1; CDR3: CSAQGRGAGANVLTF; DNA: TGCAGTGCTCAAGGCAGGGGGGCTGGGGCCAACGTCCTGACTTTC
J: TRBJ1-6; D: NA; size: few; V: TRBV19; CDR3: CASSARQPVELHF; DNA: TGTGCCAGTAGTGCCAGACAGCCAGTTGAACTCCACTTT
J: TRBJ1-1; D: NA; size: NA; V: TRBV28; CDR3: CASSFQGRWATEAFF; DNA: TGTGCCAGCAGTTTCCAGGGACGATGGGCCACTGAAGCTTTCTTT
J: TRBJ1-2; D: TRBD1; size: NA; V: TRBV5-1; CDR3: CASSPTGQGSYGYTF; DNA: TGCGCCAGCAGCCCTACCGGACAGGGGAGCTATGGCTACACCTTC
J: TRBJ2-1; D: NA; size: NA; V: TRBV11-2; CDR3: CASGGWYNEQFF; DNA: TGTGCCAGCGGTGGGTGGTACAATGAGCAGTTCTTC
J: TRBJ2-3; D: NA; size: many; V: TRBV5-4; CDR3: CASSLGGTSTDTQYF; DNA: TGTGCCAGCAGCTTAGGAGGGACTAGCACAGATACGCAGTATTTT
J: TRBJ1-2; D: TRBD1; size: many; V: TRBV6-2/TRBV6-3; CDR3: CASKRTGGDYGYTF; DNA: TGTGCCAGCAAAAGGACAGGGGGTGACTATGGCTACACCTTC
J: TRBJ2-3; D: NA; size: few; V: TRBV29-1; CDR3: CSVARGTSSTDTQYF; DNA: TGCAGCGTTGCAAGGGGTACCTCTAGCACAGATACGCAGTATTTT
J: TRBJ1-4; D: NA; size: many; V: TRBV6-1; CDR3: CASSEEVNGEKLFF; DNA: TGTGCCAGCAGTGAAGAGGTTAACGGGGAAAAACTGTTTTTT
J: TRBJ1-2; D: NA; size: NA; V: TRBV20-1; CDR3: CAGVRLFQGYTF; DNA: TGCGCAGGGGTACGCCTTTTTCAGGGCTACACCTTC
J: TRBJ2-1; D: TRBD1; size: many; V: TRBV5-1; CDR3: CASSGGTGLPYNEQFF; DNA: TGCGCCAGCAGTGGGGGGACAGGGTTACCCTACAATGAGCAGTTCTTC
J: TRBJ2-6; D: NA; size: NA; V: TRBV20-1; CDR3: CSTRASDRETPGANVLTF; DNA: TGCAGTACTAGAGCTAGCGACAGGGAGACCCCTGGGGCCAACGTCCTGACTTTC
J: TRBJ2-5; D: NA; size: few; V: TRBV7-2; CDR3: CASSPPMTGTQYF; DNA: TGTGCCAGCAGCCCCCCAATGACGGGGACCCAGTACTTC
J: TRBJ2-5; D: TRBD1; size: few; V: TRBV5-1; CDR3: CASSLEPGTGSSKTQYF; DNA: TGCGCCAGCAGCTTGGAGCCCGGGACAGGGTCTTCGAAGACCCAGTACTTC
J: TRBJ1-4; D: NA; size: many; V: TRBV20-1; CDR3: CSAPDSFFEKLFF; DNA: TGCAGTGCCCCCGACAGTTTTTTCGAAAAACTGTTTTTT
J: TRBJ2-7; D: TRBD1; size: few; V: TRBV6-2/TRBV6-3; CDR3: CASSLQGVGYEQYF; DNA: TGTGCCAGCAGTTTACAGGGGGTTGGCTACGAGCAGTACTTC